The rows below give T cell receptor beta chains drawn from one sample of a study of T-cell memory formation after mild COVID-19. TCRdb reprocessed the 5' RACE reads with MiXCR, giving one entry per CDR3 protein. The sample consists of a few hundred thousand distinct CDR3 sequences, 8% to 10% of them appearing once. The specimen sequenced was PBMCs or a T cell subset sorted from them (not recorded which). The receptors originated from a man between 18 and 35 years old who had mild COVID-19 (a few samples of this study predate the infection). Cell type and time point are not known. Each CDR3 is given with its conserved first and last residue. A D gene is named only where the DNA matches it firmly. Clone size is stated in some rows and not others, as once, few, many or a class when expanded.

TRBV7-3	few	TRBJ2-2	NA	TGTGCCAGCAGCTACAGCTACTCGAACACCGGGGAGCTGTTTTTT	CASSYSYSNTGELFF
TRBV20-1	NA	TRBJ2-7	NA	TGCAGTGCTAGTCCTCCAAACTCCTACGAGCAGTACTTC	CSASPPNSYEQYF
TRBV4-2	many	TRBJ2-7	NA	TGTGCCAGCAGCCAAACGACGCTGGAGCAGTACTTC	CASSQTTLEQYF
TRBV7-3	NA	TRBJ2-3	TRBD2	TGTGCCAGCTCCAAAAGCGGGGGGCTCACAGATACGCAGTATTTT	CASSKSGGLTDTQYF
TRBV29-1	NA	TRBJ2-3	NA	TGCAGCGCCTCGGACACAGATACGCAGTATTTT	CSASDTDTQYF
TRBV18	few	TRBJ1-5	TRBD1	TGTGCCAGCTCACCGGGACAGGGTGGCCAGCCCCAGCATTTT	CASSPGQGGQPQHF
TRBV5-1	many	TRBJ2-5	NA	TGCGCCAGCAGCTCCGACAGGACCCAGTACTTC	CASSSDRTQYF
TRBV6-1	NA	TRBJ1-1	TRBD1	TGTGCCAGCAGTCCCACAGGGGTGTGGACTGAAGCTTTCTTT	CASSPTGVWTEAFF
TRBV20-1	NA	TRBJ1-4	NA	TGCAGTGCCCGCGAGGTTGCTAATGAAAAACTGTTTTTT	CSAREVANEKLFF
TRBV5-6	few	TRBJ1-1	NA	TGTGCCAGCAGCTCCTTTACAGCTTTCTTT	CASSSFTAFF
TRBV29-1	many	TRBJ2-2	NA	TGCAGCGTTGACCCGGGGGAAAACACCGGGGAGCTGTTTTTT	CSVDPGENTGELFF
TRBV5-1	few	TRBJ1-1	NA	TGCGCCAGCAGCTTGCGCAACCTGGTTCAAGGCACTGAAGCTTTCTTT	CASSLRNLVQGTEAFF
TRBV14	many	TRBJ2-5	TRBD1	TGTGCCAGCAGCCAAGGGGGACAGCAAGAGACCCAGTACTTC	CASSQGGQQETQYF
TRBV5-8	many	TRBJ2-3	TRBD2	TGTGCCAGCAGCCGGAGACTAGCGGGGGGGTTAGATACGCAGTATTTT	CASSRRLAGGLDTQYF
TRBV7-9	NA	TRBJ2-1	TRBD1	TGTGCCAGCAGCGCGGGACAGGGAGACTACAATGAGCAGTTCTTC	CASSAGQGDYNEQFF
TRBV30	many	TRBJ2-5	TRBD1	TGTGCCTGGAGCGCCGGACAGGGGATCAGGGAGACCCAGTACTTC	CAWSAGQGIRETQYF
TRBV3-1	few	TRBJ2-7	TRBD1	TGTGCCAGCAGCCAACTCGGGACAGTCCGCTCCTACGAGCAGTACTTC	CASSQLGTVRSYEQYF
TRBV9	few	TRBJ2-1	NA	TGTGCCAGCAGCTTAGGGGAGGGGGCCTCGTACAATGAGCAGTTCTTC	CASSLGEGASYNEQFF
TRBV5-1	many	TRBJ2-1	NA	TGCGCCAGCAGCCCCCTAGGTTTTATGGATGGTGAGCAGTTCTTC	CASSPLGFMDGEQFF
TRBV27	NA	TRBJ1-1	NA	TGTGCCAGCAGCCTGTTTAATCCCGCCCGGGGTGGCACTGAAGCTTTCTTT	CASSLFNPARGGTEAFF
TRBV27	NA	TRBJ2-5	NA	TGTGCCAGCAGTTTCCGGGCACGAGAGACCCAGTACTTC	CASSFRARETQYF
TRBV7-9	few	TRBJ1-2	NA	TGTGCCAGCAGCAGACAGTCCGGCTATGGCTACACCTTC	CASSRQSGYGYTF
TRBV7-2	few	TRBJ2-2	TRBD2	TGTGCCAGCAGACTAGCGCACAACACCGGGGAGCTGTTTTTT	CASRLAHNTGELFF
TRBV6-5	NA	TRBJ2-2	NA	TGTGCCAGCAGTTACTCGCCGTTTGCGTCCGGGGAGCTGTTTTTT	CASSYSPFASGELFF
TRBV9	few	TRBJ2-5	TRBD1	TGTGCCAGCAGCTACTCACAGGGGGGCCGAGAGACCCAGTACTTC	CASSYSQGGRETQYF
TRBV29-1	NA	TRBJ1-1	NA	TGCAGCCCCCTCCGGGTGAACACTGAAGCTTTCTTT	CSPLRVNTEAFF
TRBV7-9	few	TRBJ1-4	TRBD1	TGTGCCAGCAGCCTGAGACAGGGTCGTGAAAAACTGTTTTTT	CASSLRQGREKLFF
TRBV12-5	once	TRBJ2-5	NA	TGTGCTAGTGGATACAGGGTACAAGAGACCCAGTACTTC	CASGYRVQETQYF
TRBV15	NA	TRBJ1-2	NA	TGTGCCACCAGCAGCTACTGGGGGGGAGATGGCTACACCTTC	CATSSYWGGDGYTF
TRBV3-1	NA	TRBJ1-6	NA	TGTGCCAGCAGCCAAGACGGAGGCCTCTGGTTGGCCCTCCACTTT	CASSQDGGLWLALHF
TRBV19	NA	TRBJ2-7	NA	TGTGCCAGTATCCTCCTTTTGGGAAGCGAGCAGTACTTC	CASILLLGSEQYF